Following are 17 T cell receptor beta chains from one sample sequenced in a study of blood T cell repertoires in COVID-19. Sequencing used immunoSEQ multiplex PCR; TCRdb keeps in-frame clones, though not all of them. The sample lists roughly 100,000 clones, 87% occurring once. Source material: peripheral blood. These receptors all come from a man aged 50-60 years with active COVID-19.

This clone has only one observation. This chain uses TRBV11-2 with TRBJ1-6; 7 positions agree with TRBD1. Looked up from germline, CDR1 is SGHAT and CDR2 is FQNNGV. The CDR3 length is 14 residues. V dropped 5 bases and J dropped 14; count of bases not matched to a gene: 12. CDR3: CASSQTEGARALHF. The CDR3 DNA reads TGTGCCAGCAGCCAAACGGAGGGGGCGCGCGCCCTCCACTTT. Supplemented by reference TRBV11-2 and TRBJ1-6, the full variable domain reads EAGVAQSPRYKIIEKRQSVAFWCNPISGHATLYWYQQILGQGPKLLIQFQNNGVVDDSQLPKDRFSAERLKGVDSTLKIQPAKLEDSAVYLCASSQTEGARALHFGNGTRLTVT.

The chain is built from TRBV30 and TRBJ1-2, with 8 bases lining up with TRBD1. CDR1 and CDR2 from the germline V gene are GTSNPN and SVGIG (reference sequence). The CDR3 has 13 residues. V shed 1 base and J 3 bases; nucleotides not matched to a gene: 1. The CDR3 region is CAWSGQGYYGYTF. Written as DNA, the CDR3 is TGTGCCTGGAGTGGACAGGGGTACTATGGCTACACCTTC.

The chain links TRBV6-5 to TRBJ1-1; 7 bases match TRBD1. Trimming removed 6 bases from V and 1 base from J; junction bases left unmatched: 8. Germline-derived CDR1 and CDR2 are MNHEY and SVGAGI. CDR3 length: 15 residues. CDR3 region: CASSLQGLSNTEAFF. The CDR3 bases are TGTGCCAGCAGCCTACAGGGGTTGTCGAACACTGAAGCTTTCTTT.

The chain employs TRBV12-3 or TRBV12-4 and TRBJ2-4; 7 bases are a match to TRBD1. After removal of 8 bases from V and 9 bases from J, the junction contained 7 bases not matched to a gene. CDR3 length: 12 residues. The CDR3 spells CASLQGKGIQYF. DNA for the CDR3: TGTGCCAGCCTACAGGGGAAAGGCATTCAGTACTTC.

The chain employs TRBV11-2 and TRBJ1-2; 10 bases line up with TRBD1. Germline-derived CDR1 and CDR2 are SGHAT and FQNNGV. The CDR3 loop spans 15 amino acids. V lost 1 base and J lost 6; bases outside the gene matches: 5. CDR3 sequence (DNA): TGTGCCAGCAGCTTAGGTCTGGGGACAGGGGATGGCTACACCTTC. It translates to CASSLGLGTGDGYTF.

This clone was recorded only once. The rearrangement joins TRBV5-1 to TRBJ2-1; 12 bases agree with TRBD2. The CDR3 length is 17 residues. From germline, CDR1 is SGHRS and CDR2 YFSETQ. Trimming at V came to 4 bases and at J to 5 bases, leaving 10 bases not matched to a gene. CDR3 DNA sequence: TGCGCCAGCAGCAAGGACGGGACTAGCGGGTTACACAATGAGCAGTTCTTC. Protein product: CASSKDGTSGLHNEQFF.

The table lists this clone with a count of one. The chain uses TRBV4-2 and TRBJ1-2; no clear D. The CDR3 length is 15 residues. V shed 0 bases and J shed 4 bases, with 12 bases lying between them. Germline CDR1 is LGHNA and CDR2 is YNFKEQ. The CDR3 here is CASSQDWAFPYGYTF. CDR3 DNA sequence: TGTGCCAGCAGCCAAGATTGGGCCTTTCCCTATGGCTACACCTTC.

The chain recombines TRBV12-3 or TRBV12-4 with TRBJ1-3, with unresolved D. V shed 4 bases and J shed 0 bases, with 4 bases lying between them. The CDR3 is 13 residues long. The CDR3 bases are TGTGCCAGCAGTTACAGCTCTGGAAACACCATATATTTT. Translation gives CASSYSSGNTIYF.

The chain couples TRBV3-1 (or the pseudogene TRBV3-2) to TRBJ2-4; tentatively, D is TRBD2 (6 bases). The V end was cut by 1 base, the J end by 4 bases, with 8 bases between. The CDR3 extends over 14 amino acids. Per the germline V gene, CDR1 is LGHDT and CDR2 is YNNKEL (reference sequence). Written as DNA, the CDR3 is TGTGCCAGCAGCCAAGCTAGCGATAAAAACATTCAGTACTTC. As protein: CASSQASDKNIQYF.

The chain recombines TRBV30 with TRBJ1-6; weak D call: TRBD1 (6 bases). The CDR3 is 14 amino acids. Germline values: CDR1 GTSNPN, CDR2 SVGIG (reference sequence). Trimming removed 4 bases from V and 9 bases from J, with 16 bases in between. The DNA for the CDR3 is TGTGCCTGGAACCCAGGGACAACCTTTTCACCCCTCCACTTT. It is translated as CAWNPGTTFSPLHF.

The DNA of the CDR3 is TGCGCCAGCAGCCCGAGCGGGGGAGGGTCCGGGGAGCTGTTTTTT. Translation: CASSPSGGGSGELFF. The V gene is TRBV5-1, the J gene TRBJ2-2, with 8 bases fitting TRBD2. V gave up 4 bases and J gave up 6 bases; unmatched junction bases: 8. Germline assignment: CDR1 SGHRS and CDR2 YFSETQ. The CDR3 is 15 amino acids.

There are a few counts of this clone. The chain is built from TRBV19 and TRBJ2-1; the match to TRBD1 covers 7 bases. This CDR3 has 15 residues. The V gene's germline CDR1 is LNHDA and CDR2 SQIVND (reference sequence). V lost 5 bases and J lost 1; bases outside the gene matches: 5. As DNA, the CDR3 is TGTGCCAGTAGTGGGGGACAGCGGTCCTACAATGAGCAGTTCTTC. It codes for CASSGGQRSYNEQFF.

The genes are TRBV3-1 (or the pseudogene TRBV3-2) and TRBJ1-1; 10 nucleotides match TRBD1. The CDR3 has 16 amino acids. The J segment lost 4 bases and the V segment lost 0 bases, leaving 5 bases of the junction unmatched. From germline, CDR1 is LGHDT and CDR2 YNNKEL (reference sequence). The CDR3 region is CASSQETGTGVTEAFF. CDR3 bases: TGTGCCAGCAGCCAAGAAACCGGGACAGGGGTCACTGAAGCTTTCTTT.

CDR3 loop: CASSKGQGHSNQPQHF. For the CDR3, the DNA is TGTGCCAGCAGTAAAGGACAGGGTCATAGCAATCAGCCCCAGCATTTT. The genes are TRBV6-2 or TRBV6-3 and TRBJ1-5; 8 bases are shared with TRBD1. The CDR3 extends over 16 amino acids. The ends lost 5 bases at V and 0 bases at J; junction bases unmatched: 6. Germline V gene lookup returns CDR1 MNHEY and CDR2 SVGEGT.

V gene TRBV7-9 combines with J gene TRBJ2-2; D might be TRBD2 (5 bases). The CDR3 spans 14 residues. Germline CDR1 is SEHNR and CDR2 is FQNEAQ (reference sequence). V dropped 3 bases and J dropped 2 bases, with 7 bases sitting between them. The CDR3 region has the DNA TGTGCCAGCAGCTTCAGCGGTAACACCGGGGAGCTGTTTTTT. Translated, it gives CASSFSGNTGELFF. The variable domain in full, completed from reference TRBV7-9 and TRBJ2-2, reads DTGVSQNPRHKITKRGQNVTFRCDPISEHNRLYWYRQTLGQGPEFLTYFQNEAQLEKSRLLSDRFSAERPKGSFSTLEIQRTEQGDSAMYLCASSFSGNTGELFFGEGSRLTVL.

The V and J genes are TRBV23-1 and TRBJ1-3; D possibly corresponds to TRBD1 (5 bases). TRBV23-1 is placed among ORFs of uncertain function. The CDR3 has 20 residues. V lost 3 bases and J lost 3, with 27 bases in between. This chain's CDR3 is CASSQKNMGGECRVGNTIYF. DNA of the CDR3: TGCGCCAGCAGTCAGAAAAATATGGGGGGAGAGTGCAGGGTTGGAAACACCATATATTTT.

This sequence joins TRBV7-9 and TRBJ2-1, with TRBD2 identical over 8 bases. V dropped 6 bases and J dropped 2; count of bases not matched to a gene: 6. Germline assignment: CDR1 SEHNR and CDR2 FQNEAQ (reference sequence). This CDR3 is built from 15 residues. CDR3 protein: CASSRSGGAYNEQFF. The DNA for the CDR3 is TGTGCCAGCAGTCGCAGCGGGGGCGCCTACAATGAGCAGTTCTTC.